This is a list of T cell receptor beta chains from one sample in a study of blood T cell repertoires in COVID-19. Sequencing used immunoSEQ multiplex PCR; TCRdb keeps in-frame clones, though not all of them. The profile shows roughly 240,000 clones, around 82% of them singletons. Input material: PBMCs or T cells enriched from blood (not recorded which). Source of these receptors: a woman aged 40 to 50 who had been exposed to COVID-19. Each CDR3 is given with its conserved first and last residue. The D gene is left open where the match is weak. Size is stated for part of the rows, as once, few or many counts, or as a class when the clone is expanded.

v_call	clone_size	j_call	d_call	cdr3_nt	cdr3_aa
TRBV30	few	TRBJ1-1	.	TGTGCCTGGAGTGTCAATCTGAACACTGAAGCTTTCTTT	CAWSVNLNTEAFF
TRBV6-5	.	TRBJ1-1	TRBD1	TGTGCCAGCAGTTTCTTAATACCGGGACAGGGAACCAAAGCTTTCTTT	CASSFLIPGQGTKAFF
TRBV7-8	.	TRBJ1-6	.	TGTGCCAGCAGCTTGAGAGTTGCCGATTCACCCCTCCACTTT	CASSLRVADSPLHF
TRBV6-2/TRBV6-3	.	TRBJ2-3	.	TGTGCCAGCAGTGGGGGGACGACAGCGATGGACACAGATACGCAGTATTTT	CASSGGTTAMDTDTQYF
TRBV24-1	.	TRBJ2-3	.	TGTGCCACCAGTGACCCCGGAGGGGAGCGGAAAGATACGCAGTATTTT	CATSDPGGERKDTQYF
TRBV11-2	.	TRBJ1-1	TRBD1	TGTGCCAGCAGCTTAGTCTGGACAGGGGAGGGAGCTTTCTTT	CASSLVWTGEGAFF
TRBV7-2	.	TRBJ2-5	.	TGTGCCAGCAGCATTCGGGAGACCCAGTACTTC	CASSIRETQYF
TRBV18	.	TRBJ1-2	TRBD1	TGTGCCAGCTCACGGACCGGGACAGGGGATGGAATTGGCTACACCTTC	CASSRTGTGDGIGYTF
TRBV9	.	TRBJ2-5	TRBD2	TGTGCCAGCAGCGTAGCGGGGGGGCTGGGAGAGACCCAGTACTTC	CASSVAGGLGETQYF
TRBV6-5	.	TRBJ2-6	.	TGTGCCAGCAGTTACACCCTATCTGGGGCCAACGTCCTGACTTTC	CASSYTLSGANVLTF